This TCR beta chain originates from a study of blood T cell repertoires in COVID-19. Sequencing used immunoSEQ multiplex PCR; TCRdb keeps in-frame clones, though not all of them. The repertoire includes 35,000 to 50,000 clones, approximately 81% of them detected once, and over 4% sits in the top ten. The CDR3 runs to 16 residues. V lost 1 base, J lost 8 bases, and 4 bases stayed unmatched. Germline loops: CDR1 SGHTA, CDR2 FQGNSA. Sample: peripheral blood. This rearrangement joins TRBV7-2 to TRBJ2-2, with 13 nucleotides matching TRBD2. The sequence was obtained from a woman between 65 and 79 years old with acute or convalescent COVID-19. This CDR3 reads CASSLGTSGGWGELFF. The CDR3 bases are TGTGCCAGCAGCTTAGGGACTAGCGGGGGCTGGGGGGAGCTGTTTTTT.